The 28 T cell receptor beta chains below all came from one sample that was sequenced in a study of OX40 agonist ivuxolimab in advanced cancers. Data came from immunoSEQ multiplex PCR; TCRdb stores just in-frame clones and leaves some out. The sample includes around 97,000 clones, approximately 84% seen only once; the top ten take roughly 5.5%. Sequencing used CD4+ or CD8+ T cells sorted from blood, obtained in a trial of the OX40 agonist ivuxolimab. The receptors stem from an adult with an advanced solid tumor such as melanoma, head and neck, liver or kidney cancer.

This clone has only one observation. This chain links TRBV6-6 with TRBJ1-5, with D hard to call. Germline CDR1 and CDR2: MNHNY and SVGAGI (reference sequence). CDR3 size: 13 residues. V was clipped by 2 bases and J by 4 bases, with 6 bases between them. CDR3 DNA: TGTGCCAGCAGTTACGGGTTTAATCAGCCCCAGCATTTT. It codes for CASSYGFNQPQHF.

CDR3 sequence reads: CASSIRPLAKNIQYF. The CDR3 DNA is TGTGCCAGTAGTATTCGACCCCTCGCCAAAAACATTCAGTACTTC. The rearrangement joins TRBV19 to TRBJ2-4; no definite D call. The germline V and J ends were trimmed by 3 bases and 1 base, with 10 bases remaining between them. Germline loops: CDR1 LNHDA, CDR2 SQIVND (reference sequence). CDR3 length equals 15 residues.

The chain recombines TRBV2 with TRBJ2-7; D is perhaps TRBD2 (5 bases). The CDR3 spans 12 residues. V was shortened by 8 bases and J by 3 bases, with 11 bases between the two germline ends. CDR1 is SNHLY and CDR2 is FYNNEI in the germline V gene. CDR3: CASSEAGYEQYF. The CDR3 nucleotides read TGTGCCAGCTCAGAGGCGGGCTACGAGCAGTACTTC. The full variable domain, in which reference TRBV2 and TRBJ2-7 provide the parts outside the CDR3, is EPEVTQTPSHQVTQMGQEVILRCVPISNHLYFYWYRQILGQKVEFLVSFYNNEISEKSEIFDDQFSVERPDGSNFTLKIRSTKLEDSAMYFCASSEAGYEQYFGPGTRLTVT.

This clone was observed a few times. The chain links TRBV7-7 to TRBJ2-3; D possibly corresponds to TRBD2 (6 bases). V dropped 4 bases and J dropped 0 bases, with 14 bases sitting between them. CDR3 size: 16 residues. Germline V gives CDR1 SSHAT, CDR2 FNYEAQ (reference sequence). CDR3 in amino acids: CASSSGAGLSTDTQYF. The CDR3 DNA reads TGTGCCAGCAGCTCAGGAGCGGGTCTTAGCACAGATACGCAGTATTTT. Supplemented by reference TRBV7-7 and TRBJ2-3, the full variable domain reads GAGVSQSPRYKVTKRGQDVTLRCDPISSHATLYWYQQALGQGPEFLTYFNYEAQPDKSGLPSDRFSAERPEGSISTLTIQRTEQRDSAMYRCASSSGAGLSTDTQYFGPGTRLTVL.

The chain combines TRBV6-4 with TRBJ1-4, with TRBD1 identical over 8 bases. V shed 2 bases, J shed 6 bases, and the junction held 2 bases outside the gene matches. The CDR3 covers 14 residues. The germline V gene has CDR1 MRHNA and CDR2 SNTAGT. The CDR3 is CASSDGTGDEKLFF. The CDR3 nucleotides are TGTGCCAGCAGTGACGGGACAGGTGATGAAAAACTGTTTTTT.

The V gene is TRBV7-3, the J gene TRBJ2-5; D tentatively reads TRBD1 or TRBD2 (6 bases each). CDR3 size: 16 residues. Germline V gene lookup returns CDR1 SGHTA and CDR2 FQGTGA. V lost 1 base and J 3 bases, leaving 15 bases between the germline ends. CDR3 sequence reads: CASSLNLRGPEETQYF. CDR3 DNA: TGTGCCAGCAGCTTAAACCTTCGGGGGCCGGAAGAGACCCAGTACTTC.

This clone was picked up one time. CDR3 nucleotides: TGTGCCATCAGTGAGTGGTGGACTAGCGGGTATTCCTACGAGCAGTACTTC. Translation: CAISEWWTSGYSYEQYF. The chain combines TRBV10-3 with TRBJ2-7; 11 nucleotides match TRBD2. Germline trimming cut 1 base from V and 1 base from J; bases unmatched to any gene: 6. There are 17 residues in the CDR3. Per germline, CDR1 ENHRY and CDR2 SYGVKD.

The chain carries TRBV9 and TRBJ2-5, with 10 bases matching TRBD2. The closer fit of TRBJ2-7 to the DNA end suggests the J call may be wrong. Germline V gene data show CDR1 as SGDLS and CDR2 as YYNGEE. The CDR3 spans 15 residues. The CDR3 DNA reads TGTGCCAGCAGCGTCAGCGCTCTAGCGGGGGACGAGCAGTACTTC. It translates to CASSVSALAGDEQYF.

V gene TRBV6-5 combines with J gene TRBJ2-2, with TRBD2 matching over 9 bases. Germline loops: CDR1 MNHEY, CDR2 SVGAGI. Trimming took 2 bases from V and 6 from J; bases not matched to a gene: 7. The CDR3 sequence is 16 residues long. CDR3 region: CASSYRAAGGAGELFF. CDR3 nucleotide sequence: TGTGCCAGCAGTTACCGAGCCGCGGGAGGGGCCGGGGAGCTGTTTTTT.

The CDR3 protein is CACNRGPTDTQYF. Written as DNA, the CDR3 is TGCGCCTGCAACAGGGGGCCGACAGATACGCAGTATTTT. V usage is TRBV5-1 and J usage is TRBJ2-3; TRBD1 agrees at 9 bases. This CDR3 region has 13 residues. Germline trimming cut 10 bases from V and 3 bases from J; bases unmatched to any gene: 6. CDR1 SGHRS and CDR2 YFSETQ come from the germline V gene.

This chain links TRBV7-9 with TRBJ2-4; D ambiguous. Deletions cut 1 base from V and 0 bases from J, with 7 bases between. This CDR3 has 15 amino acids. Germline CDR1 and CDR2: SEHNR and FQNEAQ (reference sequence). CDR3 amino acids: CASSLVWEAKNIQYF. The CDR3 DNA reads TGTGCCAGCAGCTTAGTGTGGGAAGCCAAAAACATTCAGTACTTC. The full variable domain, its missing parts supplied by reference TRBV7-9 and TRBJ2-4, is DTGVSQNPRHKITKRGQNVTFRCDPISEHNRLYWYRQTLGQGPEFLTYFQNEAQLEKSRLLSDRFSAERPKGSFSTLEIQRTEQGDSAMYLCASSLVWEAKNIQYFGAGTRLSVL.

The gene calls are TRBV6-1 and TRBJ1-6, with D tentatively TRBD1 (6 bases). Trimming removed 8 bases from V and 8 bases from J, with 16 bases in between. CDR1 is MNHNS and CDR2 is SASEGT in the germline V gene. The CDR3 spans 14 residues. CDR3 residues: CASLPQGWDSPLHF. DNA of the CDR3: TGTGCCAGCCTACCCCAGGGGTGGGATTCACCCCTCCACTTT.

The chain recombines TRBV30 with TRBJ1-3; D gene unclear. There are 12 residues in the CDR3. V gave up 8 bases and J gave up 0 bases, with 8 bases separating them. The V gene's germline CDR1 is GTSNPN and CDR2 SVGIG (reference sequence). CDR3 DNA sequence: TGTGCCCTAGCCAACTCTGGAAACACCATATATTTT. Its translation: CALANSGNTIYF.

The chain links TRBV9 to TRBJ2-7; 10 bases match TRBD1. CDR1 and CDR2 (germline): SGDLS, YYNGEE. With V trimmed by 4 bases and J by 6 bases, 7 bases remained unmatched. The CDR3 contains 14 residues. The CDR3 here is CASSPRQGASEQYF. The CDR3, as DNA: TGTGCCAGCAGCCCCCGACAGGGGGCGAGCGAGCAGTACTTC. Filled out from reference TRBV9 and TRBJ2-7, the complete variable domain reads DSGVTQTPKHLITATGQRVTLRCSPRSGDLSVYWYQQSLDQGLQFLIQYYNGEERAKGNILERFSAQQFPDLHSELNLSSLELGDSALYFCASSPRQGASEQYFGPGTRLTVT.

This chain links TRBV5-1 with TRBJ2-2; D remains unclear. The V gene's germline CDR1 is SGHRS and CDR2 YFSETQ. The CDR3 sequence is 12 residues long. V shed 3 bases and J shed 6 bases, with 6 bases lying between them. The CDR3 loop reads CASSSYSGELFF. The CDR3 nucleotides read TGCGCCAGCAGCTCGTATTCCGGGGAGCTGTTTTTT.

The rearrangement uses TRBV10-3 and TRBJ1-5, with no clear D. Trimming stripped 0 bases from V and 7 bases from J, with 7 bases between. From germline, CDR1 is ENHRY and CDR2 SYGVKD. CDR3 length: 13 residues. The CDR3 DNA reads TGTGCCATCAGTGAGTCAGGTGGGCAGCCCCAGCATTTT. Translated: CAISESGGQPQHF.

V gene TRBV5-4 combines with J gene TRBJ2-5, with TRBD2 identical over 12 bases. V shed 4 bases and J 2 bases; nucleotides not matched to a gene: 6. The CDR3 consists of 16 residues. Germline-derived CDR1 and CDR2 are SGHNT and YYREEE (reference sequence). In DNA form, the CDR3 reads TGTGCCAGCAGCCCGGGGACTAGCGGGCTACAAGAGACCCAGTACTTC. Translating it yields CASSPGTSGLQETQYF.

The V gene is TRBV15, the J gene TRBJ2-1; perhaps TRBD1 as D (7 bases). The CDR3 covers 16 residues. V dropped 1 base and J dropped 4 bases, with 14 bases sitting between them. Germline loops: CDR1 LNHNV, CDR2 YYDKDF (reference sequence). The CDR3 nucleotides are TGTGCCACCAGCAGAGGAAAGGGGGCGGGGTACAATGAGCAGTTCTTC. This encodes CATSRGKGAGYNEQFF.

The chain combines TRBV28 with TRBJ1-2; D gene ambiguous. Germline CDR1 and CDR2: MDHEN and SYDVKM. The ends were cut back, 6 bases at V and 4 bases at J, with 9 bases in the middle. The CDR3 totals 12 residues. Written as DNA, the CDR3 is TGTGCCAGCAGCGGGCCGTTCTATGGCTACACCTTC. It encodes CASSGPFYGYTF.

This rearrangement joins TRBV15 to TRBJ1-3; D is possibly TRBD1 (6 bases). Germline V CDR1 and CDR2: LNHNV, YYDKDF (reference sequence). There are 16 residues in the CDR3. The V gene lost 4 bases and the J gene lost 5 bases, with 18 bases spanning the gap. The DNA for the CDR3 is TGTGCCACCAGCATAGGGCTGCCGGGACAACGAAACACCATATATTTT. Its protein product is CATSIGLPGQRNTIYF.

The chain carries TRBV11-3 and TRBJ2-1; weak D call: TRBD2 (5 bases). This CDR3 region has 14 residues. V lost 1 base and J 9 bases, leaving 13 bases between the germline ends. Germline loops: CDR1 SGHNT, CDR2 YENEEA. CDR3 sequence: CASSLGGLMGEQFF. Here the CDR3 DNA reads TGTGCCAGCAGCTTAGGTGGACTTATGGGTGAGCAGTTCTTC.

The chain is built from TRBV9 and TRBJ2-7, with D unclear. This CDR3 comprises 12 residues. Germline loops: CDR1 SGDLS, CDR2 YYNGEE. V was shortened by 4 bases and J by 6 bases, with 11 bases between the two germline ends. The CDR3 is CASSPGPREQYF. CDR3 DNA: TGTGCCAGCAGCCCTGGCCCTCGCGAGCAGTACTTC.

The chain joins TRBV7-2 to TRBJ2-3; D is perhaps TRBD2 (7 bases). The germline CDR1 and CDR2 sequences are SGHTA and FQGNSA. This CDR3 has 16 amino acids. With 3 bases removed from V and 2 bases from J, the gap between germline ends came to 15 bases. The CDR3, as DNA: TGTGCCAGCAGCTTCAGGACGGGGGGCCCCACAGATACGCAGTATTTT. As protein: CASSFRTGGPTDTQYF.

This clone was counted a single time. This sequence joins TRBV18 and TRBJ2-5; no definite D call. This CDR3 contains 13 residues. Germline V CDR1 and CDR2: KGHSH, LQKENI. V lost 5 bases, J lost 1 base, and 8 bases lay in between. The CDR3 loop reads CASSGFPQETQYF. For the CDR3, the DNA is TGTGCCAGCTCAGGGTTCCCCCAAGAGACCCAGTACTTC.

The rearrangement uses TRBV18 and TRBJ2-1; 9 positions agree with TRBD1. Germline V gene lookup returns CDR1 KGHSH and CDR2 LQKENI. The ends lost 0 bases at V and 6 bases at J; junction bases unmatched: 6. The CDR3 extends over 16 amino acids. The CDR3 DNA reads TGTGCCAGCTCACCACCGAGGGACAGGGTAGGCAATGAGCAGTTCTTC. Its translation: CASSPPRDRVGNEQFF. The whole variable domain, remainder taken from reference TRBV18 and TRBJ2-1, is NAGVMQNPRHLVRRRGQEARLRCSPMKGHSHVYWYRQLPEEGLKFMVYLQKENIIDESGMPKERFSAEFPKEGPSILRIQQVVRGDSAAYFCASSPPRDRVGNEQFFGPGTRLTVL.

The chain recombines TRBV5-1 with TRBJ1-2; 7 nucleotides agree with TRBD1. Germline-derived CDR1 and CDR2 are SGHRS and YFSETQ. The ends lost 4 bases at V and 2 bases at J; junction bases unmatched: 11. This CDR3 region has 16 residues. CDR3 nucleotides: TGCGCCAGCAGCCCCGGGACAGCAAGTTTAAACTATGGCTACACCTTC. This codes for CASSPGTASLNYGYTF.

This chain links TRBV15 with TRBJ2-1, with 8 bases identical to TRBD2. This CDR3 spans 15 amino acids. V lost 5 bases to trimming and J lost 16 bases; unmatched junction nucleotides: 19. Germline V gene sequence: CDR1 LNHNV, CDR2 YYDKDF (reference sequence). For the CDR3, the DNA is TGTGCCACCAGCTCCCGGGGGCTAGCGGGCTACCCGCCCTTCTTC. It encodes CATSSRGLAGYPPFF.

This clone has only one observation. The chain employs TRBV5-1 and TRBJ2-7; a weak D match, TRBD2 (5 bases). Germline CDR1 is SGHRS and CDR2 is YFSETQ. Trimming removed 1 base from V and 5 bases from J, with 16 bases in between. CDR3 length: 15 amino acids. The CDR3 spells CASSLNAGSRNEQYF. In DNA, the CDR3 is TGCGCCAGCAGCTTGAACGCTGGGAGCAGGAACGAGCAGTACTTC. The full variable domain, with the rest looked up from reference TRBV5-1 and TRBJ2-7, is KAGVTQTPRYLIKTRGQQVTLSCSPISGHRSVSWYQQTPGQGLQFLFEYFSETQRNKGNFPGRFSGRQFSNSRSEMNVSTLELGDSALYLCASSLNAGSRNEQYFGPGTRLTVT.